Listed below are T cell receptor beta chains from one sample, sequenced in a study of blood T cell repertoires in COVID-19. Here immunoSEQ multiplex PCR was the method, and the copy in TCRdb shows in-frame clones only, minus some. The repertoire includes approximately 220,000 clones, about four fifths of them detected once, and about 3.6% sits in the top ten. Material for sequencing was PBMCs or T cells enriched from blood (not recorded which). These receptors were taken from a woman in her forties who had been exposed to COVID-19. CDR3s include the opening cysteine and the closing phenylalanine or tryptophan. D genes are given only for firm matches. Clone size is given for some rows only: seen once, a few or many times, or a class if the clone is expanded.

size: NA; D: TRBD2; J: TRBJ2-3; V: TRBV4-2; DNA: TGTGCCAGCAGCCGGACTAGCGGGGGAGGGAGCAACCCAGATACGCAGTATTTT; CDR3: CASSRTSGGGSNPDTQYF
size: NA; D: TRBD2; J: TRBJ2-2; V: TRBV3-1/TRBV3-2; DNA: TGTGCCAGCAGCCAAGGCCAGCGGGGTCCTCTAAACACCGGGGAGCTGTTTTTT; CDR3: CASSQGQRGPLNTGELFF
size: NA; D: NA; J: TRBJ2-5; V: TRBV3-1/TRBV3-2; DNA: TGTGCCAGCAGCCAAATGGGCCGGGGAGACCAAGAGACCCAGTACTTC; CDR3: CASSQMGRGDQETQYF
size: NA; D: TRBD1; J: TRBJ1-4; V: TRBV15; DNA: TGTGCCACCAGACGCGCCGGGACAGGGGGCATGACTAATGAAAAACTGTTTTTT; CDR3: CATRRAGTGGMTNEKLFF
size: NA; D: NA; J: TRBJ1-2; V: TRBV5-1; DNA: TGCGCCAGCAGCTTGCTGGCCAGGGAGGATGGCTACACCTTC; CDR3: CASSLLAREDGYTF
size: NA; D: NA; J: TRBJ1-1; V: TRBV11-2; DNA: TGTGCCAGCCGACCACTGCGCGGGAAGAAGAACACTGAAGCTTTCTTT; CDR3: CASRPLRGKKNTEAFF
size: NA; D: TRBD1; J: TRBJ2-7; V: TRBV12-3/TRBV12-4; DNA: TGTGCCAGCAGTTTCCAGGGGGACGAGCAGTACTTC; CDR3: CASSFQGDEQYF
size: NA; D: NA; J: TRBJ1-5; V: TRBV6-2/TRBV6-3; DNA: TGTGCCAGCAGCCCCGCCGACAGCACGGGCAATCAGCCCCAGCATTTT; CDR3: CASSPADSTGNQPQHF
size: NA; D: NA; J: TRBJ2-1; V: TRBV9; DNA: TGTGCCAGGGGGGCTAGTCGGGACAATGAGCAGTTCTTC; CDR3: CARGASRDNEQFF
size: NA; D: NA; J: TRBJ1-2; V: TRBV6-4; DNA: TGTGCCAGCAGCTCCTTAGCTAACTATGGCTACACCTTC; CDR3: CASSSLANYGYTF
size: NA; D: NA; J: TRBJ1-2; V: TRBV27; DNA: TGTGCCAGCAGGGGCACAGCGGGGTCGCTGGCGGCAGGAGGCTACACCTTC; CDR3: CASRGTAGSLAAGGYTF
size: NA; D: NA; J: TRBJ1-2; V: TRBV3-1/TRBV3-2; DNA: TGTGCCAGCAGCGTCGGAACAGACTATGGCTACACCTTC; CDR3: CASSVGTDYGYTF
size: NA; D: NA; J: TRBJ2-5; V: TRBV7-2; DNA: TGTGCCAGCAGGACAGCCCCCCAAGAGACCCAGTACTTC; CDR3: CASRTAPQETQYF
size: NA; D: NA; J: TRBJ1-1; V: TRBV20-1; DNA: TGCAGTGCTAGTGGGGCTACAGCAGGGGACACTGAAGCTTTCTTT; CDR3: CSASGATAGDTEAFF
size: once; D: TRBD1; J: TRBJ2-7; V: TRBV12-3/TRBV12-4; DNA: TGTGCCAGCAGCCAGACAGGGAGATACGAGCAGTACTTC; CDR3: CASSQTGRYEQYF
size: NA; D: NA; J: TRBJ2-5; V: TRBV7-8; DNA: TGTGCCAGCAGGCCCAGGGCCCGAGGGACCCAGTACTTC; CDR3: CASRPRARGTQYF
size: NA; D: NA; J: TRBJ1-2; V: TRBV7-9; DNA: TGTGCCAGCAGCTTAGGACGGAGGAATTTGAGGACCCCGAACTATGGCTACACCTTC; CDR3: CASSLGRRNLRTPNYGYTF
size: once; D: NA; J: TRBJ1-4; V: TRBV27; DNA: TGTGCCAGCAGTTTAAGCCCAAATAATGAAAAACTGTTTTTT; CDR3: CASSLSPNNEKLFF
size: NA; D: TRBD1; J: TRBJ1-2; V: TRBV6-5; DNA: TGTGCCAGCAGAGGCCTGACAGGGGCGGGTTATGGCTACACCTTC; CDR3: CASRGLTGAGYGYTF
size: NA; D: TRBD1; J: TRBJ1-2; V: TRBV2; DNA: TGTGCCAGCAGATACGGACAGGGTTCCTATGGCTACACCTTC; CDR3: CASRYGQGSYGYTF
size: NA; D: NA; J: TRBJ2-7; V: TRBV9; DNA: TGTGCCAGCAGCGTAGATCCGGGACACTCCTACGAGCAGTACTTC; CDR3: CASSVDPGHSYEQYF
size: once; D: TRBD2; J: TRBJ2-1; V: TRBV28; DNA: TGTGCCAGCAGTCAAACGGGACTAGCGGCCTACAATGAGCAGTTCTTC; CDR3: CASSQTGLAAYNEQFF
size: NA; D: NA; J: TRBJ2-7; V: TRBV19; DNA: TGTGCCAGTAGTGCAGGGAGGAATCACAACGAGCAGTACTTC; CDR3: CASSAGRNHNEQYF
size: NA; D: NA; J: TRBJ1-4; V: TRBV4-1; DNA: TGCGCCAGCAGCCAAGATCCTGGCCTTTGGGAAAAACTGTTTTTT; CDR3: CASSQDPGLWEKLFF
size: NA; D: NA; J: TRBJ1-4; V: TRBV10-3; DNA: TGTGCCATCAGTGAGTCGAGGGAGGGAGCTAATGAAAAACTGTTTTTT; CDR3: CAISESREGANEKLFF
size: NA; D: NA; J: TRBJ2-2; V: TRBV11-3; DNA: TGTGCCAGCAGCTTGATGGGGGCCCCACACACCGGGGAGCTGTTTTTT; CDR3: CASSLMGAPHTGELFF
size: NA; D: TRBD1; J: TRBJ2-3; V: TRBV2; DNA: TGTGCCAGCATGTACAGGGGGTTCACAGATACGCAGTATTTT; CDR3: CASMYRGFTDTQYF
size: NA; D: NA; J: TRBJ2-7; V: TRBV10-3; DNA: TGTGCCATCACTGAACGTGTAGACTACGAGCAGTACTTC; CDR3: CAITERVDYEQYF
size: NA; D: TRBD2; J: TRBJ2-3; V: TRBV4-3; DNA: TGCGCCAGCAGCCAAGCCCCGATTCGCGGGGGGGCCAGGGATACGCAGTATTTT; CDR3: CASSQAPIRGGARDTQYF
size: NA; D: TRBD1; J: TRBJ1-2; V: TRBV25-1; DNA: TGTGCCAGCAGTGGGCAGACCGACAGGGTGGGCTATGGCTACACCTTC; CDR3: CASSGQTDRVGYGYTF
size: NA; D: TRBD1; J: TRBJ1-4; V: TRBV19; DNA: TGTGCCAGTAGTCACCAACAGGGGGGTGGTGAAAAACTGTTTTTT; CDR3: CASSHQQGGGEKLFF
size: NA; D: TRBD2; J: TRBJ2-2; V: TRBV27; DNA: TGTGCCAGCAGCCTAGGGACTAGCGGGAACACCGGGGAGCTGTTTTTT; CDR3: CASSLGTSGNTGELFF
size: NA; D: TRBD1; J: TRBJ1-2; V: TRBV5-1; DNA: TGCGCCAGCAGCTTGGCCTACTCGTTCCTGGACAGGGCGGTTGGCTACACCTTC; CDR3: CASSLAYSFLDRAVGYTF
size: NA; D: NA; J: TRBJ1-1; V: TRBV5-5; DNA: TGTGCCAGCAGCTTGGGTGGGGGCGTGAACACTGAAGCTTTCTTT; CDR3: CASSLGGGVNTEAFF
size: NA; D: TRBD1; J: TRBJ1-1; V: TRBV2; DNA: TGTGCCAGCAGTGTTACAGGGGGCTGGAACACTGAAGCTTTCTTT; CDR3: CASSVTGGWNTEAFF
size: NA; D: NA; J: TRBJ1-5; V: TRBV19; DNA: TGTGCCAGTACCTCGGGGCTATCCCTTAGCAGGGGATCCCAGCATTTT; CDR3: CASTSGLSLSRGSQHF
size: NA; D: TRBD2; J: TRBJ2-1; V: TRBV7-2; DNA: TGTGCCAGCAGCTTAGCCGGCGGGGGGGCCGACAATGAGCAGTTCTTC; CDR3: CASSLAGGGADNEQFF
size: NA; D: TRBD2; J: TRBJ2-2; V: TRBV27; DNA: TGTGCCAGCAAAAAGGGGCCTAGCGGGGTCTTCGACGCCAGGAGTTTAACCGGGGAGCTGTTTTTT; CDR3: CASKKGPSGVFDARSLTGELFF
size: NA; D: NA; J: TRBJ2-1; V: TRBV7-3; DNA: TGTGCCAGCAGCTCAACACCGGGACTGTATTACAATGAGCAGTTCTTC; CDR3: CASSSTPGLYYNEQFF
size: NA; D: NA; J: TRBJ2-4; V: TRBV2; DNA: TGTGCCAGCAGTGAAGATTTCGTAGCCAAAAACATTCAGTACTTC; CDR3: CASSEDFVAKNIQYF
size: NA; D: NA; J: TRBJ2-1; V: TRBV7-7; DNA: TGTGCTAGCAGTTCCGGGGGAGGTGAGCAGTTCTTC; CDR3: CASSSGGGEQFF
size: NA; D: TRBD1; J: TRBJ2-5; V: TRBV27; DNA: TGTGCCAGCAGTTTATCGACAGGGACGGTCTACCAAGAGACCCAGTACTTC; CDR3: CASSLSTGTVYQETQYF
size: NA; D: TRBD2; J: TRBJ2-3; V: TRBV3-1/TRBV3-2; DNA: TGTGCCAGCAGCCGACTAGCGGGGTCGGGGACAGATACGCAGTATTTT; CDR3: CASSRLAGSGTDTQYF
size: NA; D: NA; J: TRBJ1-1; V: TRBV2; DNA: TGTGCCAGCGCGTTGTCCGGGAACACTGAAGCTTTCTTT; CDR3: CASALSGNTEAFF
size: NA; D: TRBD1; J: TRBJ1-1; V: TRBV12-3/TRBV12-4; DNA: TGTGCCAGCAGCCAAACAGGGGGCACTGAAGCTTTCTTT; CDR3: CASSQTGGTEAFF
size: NA; D: NA; J: TRBJ2-3; V: TRBV7-2; DNA: TGTGCCAGCACCCCCGGTGGGGCGCAGAGCACAGATACGCAGTATTTT; CDR3: CASTPGGAQSTDTQYF
size: NA; D: NA; J: TRBJ1-3; V: TRBV14; DNA: TGTGCCAGCAGCCTCGGACACGCTGGAAACACCATATATTTT; CDR3: CASSLGHAGNTIYF
size: NA; D: TRBD1; J: TRBJ1-5; V: TRBV6-2/TRBV6-3; DNA: TGTGCCAGCCGCCCGGGACAGGGTCGTCAGCCCCAGCATTTT; CDR3: CASRPGQGRQPQHF
size: NA; D: NA; J: TRBJ1-4; V: TRBV4-1; DNA: TGCGCCAGCAGCCAAGCCTGGGGGGGAGGGGAAAAACTGTTTTTT; CDR3: CASSQAWGGGEKLFF
size: NA; D: NA; J: TRBJ2-5; V: TRBV6-1; DNA: TGTGCCAGCAGTGAAGGAGGTACCCCTTTCCAAGAGACCCAGTACTTC; CDR3: CASSEGGTPFQETQYF